This paragraph covers one T cell receptor (beta chain) sequence. What it binds is not known. TCRdb's table, derived via immunoSEQ multiplex PCR, lists solely in-frame clones and lacks some. The sample has 100,000 or so clones; more than 85% are singletons. Germline CDR1 is MNHNY and CDR2 is SVGAGI (reference sequence). This CDR3 is built from 14 residues. Deletions cut 5 bases from V and 0 bases from J, with 11 bases between. This sample is drawn from a study of graft-versus-host responses after intestinal transplantation. This chain connects TRBV6-6 to TRBJ2-7; perhaps TRBD1 as D (6 bases). The specimen was unstimulated CD4+ T cells sorted from spleen or lymph node cells, collected before intestinal transplant. This sequence was found in a human donor who received an intestinal transplant. CDR3 in DNA: TGTGCCAGCAGTAGGGGACAACTCTCCTACGAGCAGTACTTC. As protein: CASSRGQLSYEQYF.